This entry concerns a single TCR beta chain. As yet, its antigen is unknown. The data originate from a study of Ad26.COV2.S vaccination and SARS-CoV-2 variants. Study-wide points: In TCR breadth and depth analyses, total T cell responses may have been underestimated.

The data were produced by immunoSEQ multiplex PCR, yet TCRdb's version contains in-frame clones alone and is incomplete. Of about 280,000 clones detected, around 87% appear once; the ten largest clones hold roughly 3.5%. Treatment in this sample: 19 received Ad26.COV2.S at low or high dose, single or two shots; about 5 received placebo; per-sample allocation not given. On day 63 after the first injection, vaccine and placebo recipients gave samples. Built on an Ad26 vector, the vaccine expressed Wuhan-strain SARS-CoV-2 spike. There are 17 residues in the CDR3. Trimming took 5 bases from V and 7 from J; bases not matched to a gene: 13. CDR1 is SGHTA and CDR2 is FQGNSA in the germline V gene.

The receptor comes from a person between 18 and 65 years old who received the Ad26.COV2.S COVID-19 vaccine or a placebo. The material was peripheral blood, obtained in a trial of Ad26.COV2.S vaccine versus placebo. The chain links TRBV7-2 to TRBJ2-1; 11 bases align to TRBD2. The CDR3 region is CASSPRAGSGRVNEQFF. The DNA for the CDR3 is TGTGCCAGCAGCCCGCGCGCAGGTAGCGGGAGGGTAAATGAGCAGTTCTTC.